This is a list of T cell receptor beta chains from one sample in a study of blood T cells in healthy people across ages. TCRdb recomputed calls from the 5' RACE reads with MiXCR, one row per CDR3 protein. The sample records 750,000 to 950,000 distinct CDR3 sequences, about 55% being singletons. The sequencing sample was made of blood. Every receptor here comes from a man at least 80 years old in good health. CDR3s include the opening cysteine and the closing phenylalanine or tryptophan. D genes are given only for firm matches. Where a row states a size, it is once, few, many or the class of an expanded clone; other rows omit it.

size	V	J	D	DNA	CDR3
NA	TRBV7-2	TRBJ1-5	NA	TGTGCCAGCAGCCTCAGGGGCCTTGCCAATCAGCCCCAGCATTTT	CASSLRGLANQPQHF
NA	TRBV7-9	TRBJ1-1	NA	TGTGCCAGCAGCTCCCGGTGGACTGAAGCTTTCTTT	CASSSRWTEAFF
NA	TRBV20-1	TRBJ2-7	NA	TGCAGTGCTAGAGAACCCGGGACACAGGCTTCCTTGTCGGAGCAGTACTTC	CSAREPGTQASLSEQYF
NA	TRBV4-2	TRBJ2-7	TRBD2	TGTGCCAGCAGCCAAGGAGGCGGGAGGGTCTCATACGAGCAGTACTTC	CASSQGGGRVSYEQYF
NA	TRBV20-1	TRBJ2-1	TRBD2	TGCAGTGCTAGAGATTTTGGGGCGGGAGTCACCTACAATGAGCAGTTCTTC	CSARDFGAGVTYNEQFF
NA	TRBV2	TRBJ2-1	TRBD2	TGTGCCAGCAGCCAGCAACTTAGCGGGTCCTACAATGAGCAGTTCTTC	CASSQQLSGSYNEQFF
NA	TRBV6-5	TRBJ2-3	NA	TGTGCCAGCAGTTACTCGTCGGGCGGGGGCACAGATACGCAGTATTTT	CASSYSSGGGTDTQYF
few	TRBV20-1	TRBJ2-1	NA	TGCAGTGCCGGGCGGGGCCTGAGCTCCTACAATGAGCAGTTCTTC	CSAGRGLSSYNEQFF
few	TRBV29-1	TRBJ2-5	TRBD1	TGCAGCGTTTTGACAGGGGGAGAGACCCAGTACTTC	CSVLTGGETQYF
NA	TRBV12-3/TRBV12-4	TRBJ2-5	TRBD1	TGTGCCAGCACCAACTTATCCTGGGACAGGGACCAAGAGACCCAGTACTTC	CASTNLSWDRDQETQYF
few	TRBV18	TRBJ2-6	NA	TGTGCCAGCTCAGAGAACGCGGCTGGGGCCAACGTCCTGACTTTC	CASSENAAGANVLTF
NA	TRBV29-1	TRBJ2-1	TRBD2	TGCAGCGTTGATAATATTAATTACCGTGGCGGGGGAATCTACAATGAGCAGTTCTTC	CSVDNINYRGGGIYNEQFF
NA	TRBV20-1	TRBJ2-7	NA	TGCAGTGCTAGTGTAACCGTGGGGTACGAGCAGTACTTC	CSASVTVGYEQYF
NA	TRBV7-9	TRBJ1-2	NA	TGTGCCAGCAGCTGGGAAGCTAACTATGGCTACACCTTC	CASSWEANYGYTF
NA	TRBV11-2	TRBJ2-3	NA	TGTGCCAGCAGCTCTATCCGGTTGGGGAGATACGCGTATTTT	CASSSIRLGRYAYF
NA	TRBV21-1	TRBJ2-5	NA	TGTGCCAGCAGCAAAGGACAGATCCAAGAGACCCAGTACTTC	CASSKGQIQETQYF
NA	TRBV27	TRBJ2-5	NA	TGTGCCAGCCGGACAGAGATACAAGAGACCCAGTACTTC	CASRTEIQETQYF
NA	TRBV5-1	TRBJ2-4	TRBD1	TGCGCCAGCGGGAAGACAGGGGGCATCAACATTCAGTACTTC	CASGKTGGINIQYF
once	TRBV20-1	TRBJ2-7	NA	TGCAGTGCTAGAGTAACAGAATCCCCTCCCCACGAGCAGTACTTC	CSARVTESPPHEQYF
NA	TRBV4-2	TRBJ1-3	NA	TGTACCAGCAGCGGGGCGGCAGGAAACACCATATATTTT	CTSSGAAGNTIYF
NA	TRBV7-9	TRBJ2-1	TRBD1	TGTGCCAGCAGCCGACAGGGGGCCTCGGAGACCCAGTTCTTC	CASSRQGASETQFF
NA	TRBV3-1	TRBJ1-6	TRBD1	TGTGCCAGCAGCCAAGATGGACAGGTTCGCAATTCACCCCTCCACTTT	CASSQDGQVRNSPLHF
NA	TRBV3-1	TRBJ2-1	TRBD2	TGTGCCAGCAGCCAAGACGCTCGACTAGCGGGAGGGCTTCGCAATGAGCAGTTCTTC	CASSQDARLAGGLRNEQFF
NA	TRBV14	TRBJ2-5	TRBD1	TGTGCCAGCAGCAAACGACAGGGACAAGAGACCCAGTACTTC	CASSKRQGQETQYF
NA	TRBV2	TRBJ2-1	NA	TGTGCCAGCAAGGACTATGGTGGTGAGTTCTTC	CASKDYGGEFF
NA	TRBV20-1	TRBJ2-5	NA	TGCAGTGGCGTACCGGGGCCCTCCTTAGGGTCGGTCGATGAGCAGTACTTC	CSGVPGPSLGSVDEQYF
few	TRBV7-6	TRBJ2-5	TRBD2	TGTGCCAGCAGCCAACCCACTAGCGGGAGATGGGAGACCCAGTACTTC	CASSQPTSGRWETQYF
few	TRBV10-3	TRBJ2-7	NA	TGTGCCATCAGTGACCCACCCATAGGGACTGACTCCTACGAGCAGTACTTC	CAISDPPIGTDSYEQYF
NA	TRBV18	TRBJ2-7	TRBD2	TGTGCCAGCTCACCTCTAGCGGGAGAGCTTTACGAGCAGTACTTC	CASSPLAGELYEQYF